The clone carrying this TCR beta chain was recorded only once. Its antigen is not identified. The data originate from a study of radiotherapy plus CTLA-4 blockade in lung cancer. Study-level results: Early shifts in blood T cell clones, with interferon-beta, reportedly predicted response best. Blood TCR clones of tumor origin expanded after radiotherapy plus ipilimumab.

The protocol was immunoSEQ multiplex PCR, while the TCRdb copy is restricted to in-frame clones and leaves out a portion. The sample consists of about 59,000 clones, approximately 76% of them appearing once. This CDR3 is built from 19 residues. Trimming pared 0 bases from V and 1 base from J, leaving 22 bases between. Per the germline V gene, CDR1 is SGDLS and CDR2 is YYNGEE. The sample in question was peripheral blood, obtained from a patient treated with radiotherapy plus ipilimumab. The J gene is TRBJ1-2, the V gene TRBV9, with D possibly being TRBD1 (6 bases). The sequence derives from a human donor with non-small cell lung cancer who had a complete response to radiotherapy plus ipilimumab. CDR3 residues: CASSVDHGKNRAINYGYTF. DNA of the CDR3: TGTGCCAGCAGCGTAGATCATGGTAAGAACAGGGCGATTAACTATGGCTACACCTTC.